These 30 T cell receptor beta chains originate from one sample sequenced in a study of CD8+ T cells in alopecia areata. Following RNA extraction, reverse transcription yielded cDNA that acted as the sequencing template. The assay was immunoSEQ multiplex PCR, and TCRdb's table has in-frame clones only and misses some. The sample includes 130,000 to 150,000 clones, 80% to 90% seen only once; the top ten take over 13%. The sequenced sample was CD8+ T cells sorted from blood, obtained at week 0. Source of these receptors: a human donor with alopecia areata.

CDR3 in DNA: TGTGCCAGCAGCTCGCGTTCTCCAACTCCTTATAATGAGCAGTTCTTC. It encodes CASSSRSPTPYNEQFF. This rearrangement joins TRBV11-2 to TRBJ2-1, with no clear D. The CDR3 is 16 amino acids. V lost 4 bases and J lost 7, with 20 bases in between. The germline gives CDR1 SGHAT, CDR2 FQNNGV. The whole variable domain, filled in from reference TRBV11-2 and TRBJ2-1, reads EAGVAQSPRYKIIEKRQSVAFWCNPISGHATLYWYQQILGQGPKLLIQFQNNGVVDDSQLPKDRFSAERLKGVDSTLKIQPAKLEDSAVYLCASSSRSPTPYNEQFFGPGTRLTVL.

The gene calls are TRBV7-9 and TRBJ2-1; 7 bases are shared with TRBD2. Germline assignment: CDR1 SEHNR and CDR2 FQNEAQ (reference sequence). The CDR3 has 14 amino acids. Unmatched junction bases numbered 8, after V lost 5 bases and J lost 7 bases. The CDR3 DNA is TGTGCCAGCAGCCCCCGGGACTACCGTAATGAGCAGTTCTTC. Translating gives CASSPRDYRNEQFF.

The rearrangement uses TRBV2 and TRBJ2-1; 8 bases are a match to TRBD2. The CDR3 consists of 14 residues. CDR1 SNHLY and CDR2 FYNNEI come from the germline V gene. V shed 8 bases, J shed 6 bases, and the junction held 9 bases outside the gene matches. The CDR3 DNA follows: TGTGCCAGCGGGCGGGAGGTCCTTTTCAATGAGCAGTTCTTC. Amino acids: CASGREVLFNEQFF.

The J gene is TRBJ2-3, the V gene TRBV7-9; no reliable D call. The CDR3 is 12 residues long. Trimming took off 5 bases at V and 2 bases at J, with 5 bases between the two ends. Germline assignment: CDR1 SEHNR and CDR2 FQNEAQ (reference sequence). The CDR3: CASSVYTDTQYF. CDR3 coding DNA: TGTGCCAGCAGCGTATACACAGATACGCAGTATTTT.

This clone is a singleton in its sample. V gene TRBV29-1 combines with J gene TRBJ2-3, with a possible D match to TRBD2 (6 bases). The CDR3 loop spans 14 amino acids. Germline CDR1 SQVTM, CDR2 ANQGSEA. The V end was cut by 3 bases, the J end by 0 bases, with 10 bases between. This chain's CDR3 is CSVEFGTSTDTQYF. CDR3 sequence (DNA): TGCAGCGTTGAGTTTGGGACTAGCACAGATACGCAGTATTTT.

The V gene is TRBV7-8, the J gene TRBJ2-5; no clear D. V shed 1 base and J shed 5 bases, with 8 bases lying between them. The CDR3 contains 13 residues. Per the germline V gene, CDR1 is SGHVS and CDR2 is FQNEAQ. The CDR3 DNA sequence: TGTGCCAGCAGCTTAGGTCAGCCGGAGACCCAGTACTTC. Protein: CASSLGQPETQYF.

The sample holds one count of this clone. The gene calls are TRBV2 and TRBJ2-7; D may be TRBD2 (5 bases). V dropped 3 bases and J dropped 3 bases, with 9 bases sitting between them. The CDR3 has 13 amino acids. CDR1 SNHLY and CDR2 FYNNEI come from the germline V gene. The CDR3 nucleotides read TGTGCCAGCAGTGAGTCGAGCGGCTACGAGCAGTACTTC. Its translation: CASSESSGYEQYF.

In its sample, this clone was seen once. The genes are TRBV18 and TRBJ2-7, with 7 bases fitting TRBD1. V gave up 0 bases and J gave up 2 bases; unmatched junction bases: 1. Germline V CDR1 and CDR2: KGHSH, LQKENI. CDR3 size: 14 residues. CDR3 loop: CASSPPGQTYEQYF. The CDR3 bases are TGTGCCAGCTCACCACCGGGACAGACCTACGAGCAGTACTTC.

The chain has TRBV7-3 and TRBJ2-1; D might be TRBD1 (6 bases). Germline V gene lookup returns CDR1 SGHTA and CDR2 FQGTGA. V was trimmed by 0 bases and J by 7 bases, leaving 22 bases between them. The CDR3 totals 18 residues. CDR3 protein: CASSLTGLGLPRGNEQFF. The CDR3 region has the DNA TGTGCCAGCAGCTTAACGGGGTTAGGCCTCCCAAGGGGGAATGAGCAGTTCTTC. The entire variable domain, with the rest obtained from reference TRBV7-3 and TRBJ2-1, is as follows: GAGVSQTPSNKVTEKGKYVELRCDPISGHTALYWYRQSLGQGPEFLIYFQGTGAADDSGLPNDRFFAVRPEGSVSTLKIQRTERGDSAVYLCASSLTGLGLPRGNEQFFGPGTRLTVL.

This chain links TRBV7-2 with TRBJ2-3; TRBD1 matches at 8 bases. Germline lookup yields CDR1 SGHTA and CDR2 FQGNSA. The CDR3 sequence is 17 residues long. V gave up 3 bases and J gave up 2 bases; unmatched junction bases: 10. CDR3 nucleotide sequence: TGTGCCAGCAGCTTTCCCAGACAGGGGCTGTACACAGATACGCAGTATTTT. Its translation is CASSFPRQGLYTDTQYF.

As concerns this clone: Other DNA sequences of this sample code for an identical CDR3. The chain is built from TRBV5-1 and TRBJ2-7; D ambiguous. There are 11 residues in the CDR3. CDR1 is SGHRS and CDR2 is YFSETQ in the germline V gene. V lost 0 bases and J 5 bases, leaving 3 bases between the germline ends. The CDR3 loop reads CASSLGHEQYF. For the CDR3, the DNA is TGCGCCAGCAGCTTGGGGCACGAGCAGTACTTC. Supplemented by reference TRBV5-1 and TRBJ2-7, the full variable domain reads KAGVTQTPRYLIKTRGQQVTLSCSPISGHRSVSWYQQTPGQGLQFLFEYFSETQRNKGNFPGRFSGRQFSNSRSEMNVSTLELGDSALYLCASSLGHEQYFGPGTRLTVT.

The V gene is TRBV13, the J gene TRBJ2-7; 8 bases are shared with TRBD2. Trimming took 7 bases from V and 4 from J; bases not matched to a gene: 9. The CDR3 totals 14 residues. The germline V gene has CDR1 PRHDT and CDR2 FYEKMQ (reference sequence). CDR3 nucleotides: TGTGCCAGCACCCGAAGCGGGAGCCCTTACGAGCAGTACTTC. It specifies CASTRSGSPYEQYF.

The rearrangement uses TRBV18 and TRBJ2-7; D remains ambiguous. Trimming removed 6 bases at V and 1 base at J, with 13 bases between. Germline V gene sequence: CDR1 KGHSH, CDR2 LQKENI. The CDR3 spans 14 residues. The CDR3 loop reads CASSVEAGSYEQYF. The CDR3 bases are TGTGCCAGCTCGGTCGAGGCAGGTTCCTACGAGCAGTACTTC.

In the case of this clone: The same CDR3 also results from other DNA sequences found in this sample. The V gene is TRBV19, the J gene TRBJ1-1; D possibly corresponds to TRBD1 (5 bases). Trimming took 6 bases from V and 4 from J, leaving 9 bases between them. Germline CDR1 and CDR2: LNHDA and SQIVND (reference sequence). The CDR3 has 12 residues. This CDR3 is CASRRGGTEAFF. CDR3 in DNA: TGTGCCAGTAGAAGGGGCGGCACTGAAGCTTTCTTT.

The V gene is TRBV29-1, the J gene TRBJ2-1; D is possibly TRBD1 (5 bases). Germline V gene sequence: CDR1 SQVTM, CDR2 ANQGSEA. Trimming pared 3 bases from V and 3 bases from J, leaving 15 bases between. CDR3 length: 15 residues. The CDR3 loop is CSVDTGQLFYNEQFF. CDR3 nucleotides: TGCAGCGTTGACACCGGACAACTTTTCTACAATGAGCAGTTCTTC.

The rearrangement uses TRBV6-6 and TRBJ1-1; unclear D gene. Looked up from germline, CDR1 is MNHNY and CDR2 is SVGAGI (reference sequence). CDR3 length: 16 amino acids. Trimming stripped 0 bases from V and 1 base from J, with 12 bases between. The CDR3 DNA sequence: TGTGCCAGCAGTTACTCTATCGCTTTACAGAACACTGAAGCTTTCTTT. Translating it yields CASSYSIALQNTEAFF.

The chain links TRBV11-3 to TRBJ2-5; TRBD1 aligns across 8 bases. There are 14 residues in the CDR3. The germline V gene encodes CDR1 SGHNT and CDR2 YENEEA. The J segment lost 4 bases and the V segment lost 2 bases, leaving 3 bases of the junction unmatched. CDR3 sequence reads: CASSLTGGTETQYF. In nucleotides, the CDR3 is TGTGCCAGCAGCTTAACAGGGGGGACAGAGACCCAGTACTTC.

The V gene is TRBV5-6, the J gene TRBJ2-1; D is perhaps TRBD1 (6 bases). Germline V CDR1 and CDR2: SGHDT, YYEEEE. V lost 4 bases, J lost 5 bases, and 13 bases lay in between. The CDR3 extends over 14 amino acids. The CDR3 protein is CASSLTGTDNEQFF. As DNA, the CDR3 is TGTGCCAGCAGCCTTACAGGGACGGACAATGAGCAGTTCTTC.

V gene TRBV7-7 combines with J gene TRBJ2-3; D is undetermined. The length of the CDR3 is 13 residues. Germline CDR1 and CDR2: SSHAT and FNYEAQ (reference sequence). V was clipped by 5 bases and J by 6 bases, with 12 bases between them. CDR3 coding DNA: TGTGCCAGCAGCCAAATAAAAGGGGATACGCAGTATTTT. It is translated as CASSQIKGDTQYF.

The CDR3: CAWKAGYEQYF. The CDR3 bases are TGTGCCTGGAAGGCAGGTTACGAGCAGTACTTC. The genes are TRBV30 and TRBJ2-7; no definite D call. Germline CDR1 reads GTSNPN; CDR2 reads SVGIG (reference sequence). This CDR3 comprises 11 residues. The ends were cut back, 4 bases at V and 4 bases at J, with 8 bases in the middle. The variable domain in full, with the rest retrieved from reference TRBV30 and TRBJ2-7, is SQTIHQWPATLVQPVGSPLSLECTVEGTSNPNLYWYRQAAGRGLQLLFYSVGIGQISSEVPQNLSASRPQDRQFILSSKKLLLSDSGFYLCAWKAGYEQYFGPGTRLTVT.

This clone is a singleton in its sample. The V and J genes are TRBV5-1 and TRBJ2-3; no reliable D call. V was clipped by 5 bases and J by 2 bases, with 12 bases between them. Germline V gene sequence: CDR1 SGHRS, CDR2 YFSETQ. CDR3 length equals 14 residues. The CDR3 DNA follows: TGCGCCAGCAGGGATTCCGAGGACACAGATACGCAGTATTTT. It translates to CASRDSEDTDTQYF.

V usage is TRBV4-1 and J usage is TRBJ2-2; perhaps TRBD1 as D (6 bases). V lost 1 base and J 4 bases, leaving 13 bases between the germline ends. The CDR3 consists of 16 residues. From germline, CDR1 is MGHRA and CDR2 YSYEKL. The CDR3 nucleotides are TGCGCCAGCAGCCAAGGACCACAGGGTTTCACCGGGGAGCTGTTTTTT. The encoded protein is CASSQGPQGFTGELFF.

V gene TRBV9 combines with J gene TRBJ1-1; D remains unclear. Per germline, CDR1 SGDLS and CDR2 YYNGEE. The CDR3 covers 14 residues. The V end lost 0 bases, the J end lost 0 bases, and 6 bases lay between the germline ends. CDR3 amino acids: CASSVDSMNTEAFF. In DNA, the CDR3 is TGTGCCAGCAGCGTAGACAGCATGAACACTGAAGCTTTCTTT.

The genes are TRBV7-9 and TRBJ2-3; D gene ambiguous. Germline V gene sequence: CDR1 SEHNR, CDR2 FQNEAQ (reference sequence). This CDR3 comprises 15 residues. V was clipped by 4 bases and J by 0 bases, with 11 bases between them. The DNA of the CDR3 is TGTGCCAGCAGCTCCCCTACCCGTAGCACAGATACGCAGTATTTT. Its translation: CASSSPTRSTDTQYF.

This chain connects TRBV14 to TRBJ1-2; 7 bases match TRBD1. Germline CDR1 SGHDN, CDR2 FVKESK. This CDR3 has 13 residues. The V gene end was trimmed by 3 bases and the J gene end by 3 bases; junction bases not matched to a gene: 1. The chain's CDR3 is CASSQGQYYGYTF. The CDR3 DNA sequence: TGTGCCAGCAGCCAGGGACAGTACTATGGCTACACCTTC.

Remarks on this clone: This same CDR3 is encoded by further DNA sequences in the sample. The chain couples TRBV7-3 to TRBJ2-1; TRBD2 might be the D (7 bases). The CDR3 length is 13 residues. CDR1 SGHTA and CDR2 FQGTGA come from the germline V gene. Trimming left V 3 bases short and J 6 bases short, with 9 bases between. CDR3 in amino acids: CASSLGGGNEQFF. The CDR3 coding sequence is TGTGCCAGCAGCTTGGGAGGGGGCAATGAGCAGTTCTTC.

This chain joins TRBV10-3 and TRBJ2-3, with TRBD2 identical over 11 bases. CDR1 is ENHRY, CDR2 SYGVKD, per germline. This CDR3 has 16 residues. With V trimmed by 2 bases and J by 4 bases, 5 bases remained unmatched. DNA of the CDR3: TGTGCCATCAGTGAGGGTCTAGCGGGAGGCTCAGATACGCAGTATTTT. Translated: CAISEGLAGGSDTQYF.

CDR3 DNA: TGTGCCAGCAGTTACGACGGGAGGGAGGACGAGCAGTACTTC. This codes for CASSYDGREDEQYF. The chain is built from TRBV6-5 and TRBJ2-7; 8 bases fit TRBD2. With V trimmed by 2 bases and J by 5 bases, 5 bases remained unmatched. This CDR3 has 14 amino acids. The germline CDR1 and CDR2 sequences are MNHEY and SVGAGI.

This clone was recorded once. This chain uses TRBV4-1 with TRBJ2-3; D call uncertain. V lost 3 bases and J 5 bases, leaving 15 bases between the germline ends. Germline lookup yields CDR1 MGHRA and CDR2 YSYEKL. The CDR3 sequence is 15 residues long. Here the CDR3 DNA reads TGCGCCAGCAGCCAGGGAAACAGAATGGGAGATACGCAGTATTTT. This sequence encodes CASSQGNRMGDTQYF.

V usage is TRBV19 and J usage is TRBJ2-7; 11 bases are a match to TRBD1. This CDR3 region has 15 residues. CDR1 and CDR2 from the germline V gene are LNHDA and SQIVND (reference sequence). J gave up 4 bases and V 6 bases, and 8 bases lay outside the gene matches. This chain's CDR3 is CASSLSGDRGYEQYF. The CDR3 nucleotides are TGTGCCAGTAGCCTCTCCGGGGACAGGGGGTACGAGCAGTACTTC.